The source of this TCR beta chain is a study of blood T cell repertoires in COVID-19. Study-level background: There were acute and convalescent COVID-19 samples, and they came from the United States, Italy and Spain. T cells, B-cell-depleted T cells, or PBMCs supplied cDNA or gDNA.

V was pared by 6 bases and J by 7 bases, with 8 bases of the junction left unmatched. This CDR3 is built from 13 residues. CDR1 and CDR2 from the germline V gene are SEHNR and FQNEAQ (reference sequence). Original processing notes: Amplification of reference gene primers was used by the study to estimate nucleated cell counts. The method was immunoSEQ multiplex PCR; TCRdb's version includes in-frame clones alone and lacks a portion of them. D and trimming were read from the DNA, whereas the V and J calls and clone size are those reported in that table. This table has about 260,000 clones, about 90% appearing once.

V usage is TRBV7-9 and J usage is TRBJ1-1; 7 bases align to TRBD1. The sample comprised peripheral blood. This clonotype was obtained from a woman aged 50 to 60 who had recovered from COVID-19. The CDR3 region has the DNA TGTGCCAGCAGGACAGGGATCGATTTTGAAGCTTTCTTT. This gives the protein CASRTGIDFEAFF.